The clone carrying this T cell receptor (beta chain) turned up a few times. Its specificity is not known. The data belong to a study of shared clonotypes between healthy human individuals. The study, taken as a whole, reports: All-four-donor shared clonotypes had higher generation probabilities than non-shared clonotypes did. Clonotype sharing across donors was expected to vary with sequencing depth.

The V and J ends lost 4 bases and 3 bases, in that order; junction bases with no gene match: 9. The CDR3 totals 15 residues. Per the germline V gene, CDR1 is MNHEY and CDR2 is SMNVEV (reference sequence). Data came from immunoSEQ multiplex PCR; TCRdb stores just in-frame clones and leaves some out. The sample lists around 1,100,000 clones, roughly 80% occurring once. This clonotype was obtained from a man aged 18 to 30 in good health. Some clones in this sample may be carry-over from other donors' samples. Sequencing used memory CD4+ T cells from PBMCs. Subset described: CD45RA-negative fraction. The rearrangement uses TRBV27 and TRBJ2-7; 7 bases line up with TRBD1. The CDR3 region is CASSYWTGRRYEQYF. The CDR3 DNA is TGTGCCAGCAGTTACTGGACAGGACGGCGCTACGAGCAGTACTTC.